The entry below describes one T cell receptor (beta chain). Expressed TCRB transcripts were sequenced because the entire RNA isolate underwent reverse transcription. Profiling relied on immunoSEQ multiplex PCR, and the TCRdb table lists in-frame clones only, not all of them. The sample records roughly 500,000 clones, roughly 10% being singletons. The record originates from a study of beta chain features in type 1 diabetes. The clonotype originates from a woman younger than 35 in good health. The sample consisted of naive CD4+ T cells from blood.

In DNA form, the CDR3 reads TGCGCCAGCAGCTTGTCGAGGACTAGCCCCCCTCAAGAGACCCAGTACTTC. It translates to CASSLSRTSPPQETQYF. The chain carries TRBV5-1 and TRBJ2-5, with 8 nucleotides matching TRBD2. The CDR3 has 17 amino acids. Germline loops: CDR1 SGHRS, CDR2 YFSETQ. Trimming cost V 1 base and J 2 bases; bases outside gene matches: 10.